One sample yielded the 32 T cell receptor beta chains listed below, sequenced in a study of blood T cell repertoires in COVID-19. The data were produced by immunoSEQ multiplex PCR, yet TCRdb's version contains in-frame clones alone and is incomplete. The repertoire holds over 250,000 clones, nearly 90% seen once, with roughly 1.8% in the top ten. Input material: PBMCs or T cells enriched from blood (not recorded which). The receptor set was obtained from a woman aged 55-69 years who had recovered from COVID-19.

This sequence joins TRBV3-1 (or the pseudogene TRBV3-2) and TRBJ1-5; a possible D gene is TRBD1 (6 bases). This CDR3 contains 14 residues. The germline CDR1 and CDR2 sequences are LGHDT and YNNKEL (reference sequence). V lost 3 bases to trimming and J lost 7 bases, with 13 bases between them. CDR3 nucleotide sequence: TGTGCCAGCAGCCAGGCAGGGGATACACAGCCCCAGCATTTT. Translating it yields CASSQAGDTQPQHF.

The table lists this clone with a few counts. The chain has TRBV29-1 and TRBJ2-3; D call uncertain. Between the trimmed V and J ends, which lost 8 bases and 0 bases, there was a span of 12 bases. The CDR3 has 13 residues. Germline loops: CDR1 SQVTM, CDR2 ANQGSEA. In DNA form, the CDR3 reads TGCAGCAGCGATTCCGGGAGCACAGATACGCAGTATTTT. As protein: CSSDSGSTDTQYF.

V usage is TRBV3-1 (or the pseudogene TRBV3-2) and J usage is TRBJ1-1; no firm D call. The CDR3 length is 15 residues. Germline V gene data show CDR1 as LGHDT and CDR2 as YNNKEL (reference sequence). Trimming took off 4 bases at V and 6 bases at J, with 18 bases between the two ends. For the CDR3, the DNA is TGTGCCAGCAGCCCTAGATCCCGAGTCGGTGCTGAAGCTTTCTTT. It is translated as CASSPRSRVGAEAFF.

This rearrangement joins TRBV9 to TRBJ2-7; no reliable D call. The ends were cut back, 0 bases at V and 4 bases at J, with 20 bases in the middle. Germline V lookup: CDR1 SGDLS, CDR2 YYNGEE. The CDR3 has 17 amino acids. The CDR3 sequence is CASSVAPPRQVWYEQYF. The CDR3, as DNA: TGTGCCAGCAGCGTAGCCCCTCCCAGGCAGGTCTGGTACGAGCAGTACTTC.

The genes are TRBV7-6 and TRBJ1-2, with 9 bases identical to TRBD1. The CDR3 consists of 15 residues. With V trimmed by 5 bases and J by 0 bases, 4 bases remained unmatched. Germline CDR1 reads SGHVS; CDR2 reads FNYEAQ. The CDR3 protein is CASSEGQGANYGYTF. The CDR3 DNA is TGTGCCAGCAGCGAGGGACAGGGTGCTAACTATGGCTACACCTTC.

There are a few counts of this clone. Other DNA sequences within the sample encode an identical CDR3. V is TRBV7-9 and J is TRBJ1-2, with TRBD1 matching 9 bases. Germline trimming cut 4 bases from V and 2 bases from J; bases unmatched to any gene: 2. CDR3 length: 14 amino acids. From germline, CDR1 is SEHNR and CDR2 FQNEAQ (reference sequence). CDR3 loop: CASSSGTGNYGYTF. CDR3 nucleotides: TGTGCCAGCAGCTCCGGGACAGGGAACTATGGCTACACCTTC.

The rearrangement uses TRBV24-1 and TRBJ2-1, with TRBD2 matching over 7 bases. Germline CDR1 and CDR2: KGHDR and SFDVKD. This CDR3 contains 15 residues. J gave up 5 bases and V 10 bases, and 13 bases lay outside the gene matches. The CDR3 is CATGLGGGINNEQFF. The CDR3 DNA reads as TGTGCCACGGGACTTGGGGGGGGTATAAACAATGAGCAGTTCTTC.

This clone was found once. V and J are TRBV7-2 and TRBJ1-2, with 7 bases matching TRBD1. The V gene end was trimmed by 5 bases and the J gene end by 6 bases; junction bases not matched to a gene: 12. Germline CDR1 reads SGHTA; CDR2 reads FQGNSA. This CDR3 is built from 15 residues. The CDR3 nucleotides read TGTGCCAGCAGCCCCTGGACAGGACTTAGGGATGGCTACACCTTC. This encodes CASSPWTGLRDGYTF.

J is TRBJ2-1 and V is TRBV19; tentatively, D is TRBD1 (5 bases). This CDR3 is built from 16 residues. Germline assignment: CDR1 LNHDA and CDR2 SQIVND (reference sequence). Trimming took 6 bases from V and 4 from J, leaving 19 bases between them. The CDR3 loop is CASSNPRRTIYNEQFF. As DNA, the CDR3 is TGTGCCAGTAGCAATCCTAGACGGACAATTTACAATGAGCAGTTCTTC. The whole variable domain, remainder taken from reference TRBV19 and TRBJ2-1, is DGGITQSPKYLFRKEGQNVTLSCEQNLNHDAMYWYRQDPGQGLRLIYYSQIVNDFQKGDIAEGYSVSREKKESFPLTVTSAQKNPTAFYLCASSNPRRTIYNEQFFGPGTRLTVL.

The CDR3 nucleotides read TGTGCCAGCAGTTACCGGGACACAAACAATGAGCAGTTCTTC. It is translated as CASSYRDTNNEQFF. The genes are TRBV6-5 and TRBJ2-1, with a weak D call TRBD1 (6 bases). The V gene lost 2 bases and the J gene lost 5 bases, with 10 bases spanning the gap. The germline gives CDR1 MNHEY, CDR2 SVGAGI. The CDR3 is 14 amino acids.

This sequence joins TRBV9 and TRBJ2-6, with TRBD1 as a possible D gene (6 bases). Germline V gene lookup returns CDR1 SGDLS and CDR2 YYNGEE. This CDR3 is 20 amino acids long. V lost 3 bases and J lost 0, with 22 bases in between. CDR3: CASSGTRQEGVPSGANVLTF. Here the CDR3 DNA reads TGTGCCAGCAGCGGAACCAGACAGGAAGGGGTCCCCTCTGGGGCCAACGTCCTGACTTTC.

The chain recombines TRBV19 with TRBJ2-7, with D perhaps TRBD1 (6 bases). V dropped 4 bases and J dropped 2 bases, with 9 bases sitting between them. The germline gives CDR1 LNHDA, CDR2 SQIVND (reference sequence). The length of the CDR3 is 13 residues. The CDR3 coding sequence is TGTGCCAGTAGTACCGGGACAACCTACGAGCAGTACTTC. Translating gives CASSTGTTYEQYF.

The J gene is TRBJ1-1, the V gene TRBV9, with a possible D match to TRBD1 (6 bases). The CDR3 is made up of 15 amino acids. Trimming pared 0 bases from V and 4 bases from J, leaving 13 bases between. Germline V gene data show CDR1 as SGDLS and CDR2 as YYNGEE. CDR3 region: CASSVGWGRGTEAFF. The CDR3 coding sequence is TGTGCCAGCAGCGTAGGTTGGGGGCGTGGCACTGAAGCTTTCTTT.

This chain joins TRBV2 and TRBJ2-3; TRBD2 matches 7 bases. Trimming cost V 6 bases and J 1 base; bases outside gene matches: 7. The CDR3 has 15 amino acids. Germline CDR1 is SNHLY and CDR2 is FYNNEI. This CDR3 reads CASSPRAGGTDTQYF. CDR3 DNA sequence: TGTGCCAGCAGCCCGCGGGCGGGAGGCACAGATACGCAGTATTTT.

The CDR3 is CASSVDAGGTYEQYF. The CDR3, as DNA: TGTGCCAGCAGCGTAGATGCGGGTGGGACCTACGAGCAGTACTTC. V and J are TRBV9 and TRBJ2-7, with D possibly matching TRBD2 (5 bases). The CDR3 is 15 residues long. Trimming removed 0 bases from V and 2 bases from J, with 12 bases in between. Germline assignment: CDR1 SGDLS and CDR2 YYNGEE.

Here the CDR3 reads CASSLWDSPYYGYTF. DNA of the CDR3: TGTGCCAGCAGCTTATGGGACAGTCCTTACTATGGCTACACCTTC. The V and J genes are TRBV7-2 and TRBJ1-2; 7 nucleotides line up with TRBD1. The J segment lost 3 bases and the V segment lost 2 bases, leaving 6 bases of the junction unmatched. CDR1 and CDR2 (germline): SGHTA, FQGNSA. The CDR3 loop spans 15 amino acids.

V and J are TRBV28 and TRBJ1-4; 8 bases match TRBD1. Looked up from germline, CDR1 is MDHEN and CDR2 is SYDVKM. V lost 4 bases, J lost 7 bases, and 5 bases stayed unmatched. This CDR3 has 14 residues. CDR3 amino acids: CASSYGQGSEKLFF. In nucleotides, the CDR3 is TGTGCCAGCAGTTATGGACAGGGCAGTGAAAAACTGTTTTTT.

The rearrangement uses TRBV10-2 and TRBJ1-1; 7 bases are shared with TRBD1. V was pared by 3 bases and J by 11 bases, with 6 bases of the junction left unmatched. Germline V gene data show CDR1 as WSHSY and CDR2 as SAAADI. The CDR3 consists of 12 residues. CDR3 DNA: TGCGCCAGCAGTGATTTAGGGGGCTTCGCTTTCTTT. This codes for CASSDLGGFAFF.

V and J are TRBV21-1 and TRBJ2-7; the table's D call of TRBD2 was not tested on the DNA. TRBV21-1 is assigned pseudogene status. This CDR3 region has 14 residues. The DNA of the CDR3 is TGTGCCAGCAGCAAATGTCGGGATTCCTACGAGCAGTACTTC. This codes for CASSKCRDSYEQYF.

This clone was picked up one time. V is TRBV18 and J is TRBJ2-7, with TRBD1 matching 9 bases. Germline loops: CDR1 KGHSH, CDR2 LQKENI. The CDR3 is 16 residues long. Trimming at V came to 3 bases and at J to 1 base, leaving 7 bases not matched to a gene. CDR3 sequence reads: CASSPRDREVSYEQYF. In DNA form, the CDR3 reads TGTGCCAGCTCACCTCGGGACAGGGAAGTTTCCTACGAGCAGTACTTC.

The chain couples TRBV7-3 to TRBJ2-2, with 7 positions matching TRBD1. Germline V lookup: CDR1 SGHTA, CDR2 FQGTGA. This CDR3 contains 16 residues. V was clipped by 2 bases and J by 4 bases; unmatched bases: 7. The CDR3 nucleotides read TGTGCCAGCAGCTTATTCCGACAGGGCCTCACCGGGGAGCTGTTTTTT. It is translated as CASSLFRQGLTGELFF. The full variable domain, completed using reference TRBV7-3 and TRBJ2-2, is GAGVSQTPSNKVTEKGKYVELRCDPISGHTALYWYRQSLGQGPEFLIYFQGTGAADDSGLPNDRFFAVRPEGSVSTLKIQRTERGDSAVYLCASSLFRQGLTGELFFGEGSRLTVL.

V is TRBV10-3 and J is TRBJ2-3; 9 bases fit TRBD2. The germline V gene has CDR1 ENHRY and CDR2 SYGVKD. CDR3 size: 12 residues. V lost 8 bases to trimming and J lost 4 bases; unmatched junction nucleotides: 1. The CDR3 DNA sequence: TGTGCCATCGCGGGGGGGGCAGATACGCAGTATTTT. Translated: CAIAGGADTQYF.

The chain employs TRBV2 and TRBJ2-2, with D perhaps matching TRBD2 (6 bases). CDR1 and CDR2 from the germline V gene are SNHLY and FYNNEI. The CDR3 contains 14 residues. Trimming took off 5 bases at V and 0 bases at J, with 7 bases between the two ends. The CDR3 coding sequence is TGTGCCAGCAGTAGCGGGCCGAACACCGGGGAGCTGTTTTTT. Protein: CASSSGPNTGELFF.

The chain links TRBV4-1 to TRBJ1-5, with 7 bases identical to TRBD1. The CDR3 length is 15 residues. The V gene end was trimmed by 3 bases and the J gene end by 0 bases; junction bases not matched to a gene: 2. CDR1 is MGHRA, CDR2 YSYEKL, per germline. Here the CDR3 DNA reads TGCGCCAGCAGCCAGGGGACAGTTAGCAATCAGCCCCAGCATTTT. This sequence encodes CASSQGTVSNQPQHF.

The chain combines TRBV11-1 with TRBJ1-2; unclear D gene. CDR1 SGHAT and CDR2 FQDESV come from the germline V gene (reference sequence). Trimming stripped 1 base from V and 9 bases from J, with 15 bases between. The CDR3 has 14 amino acids. The CDR3 region has the DNA TGTGCCAGCAGCTTAGTCCCCACAGAAACCAGCTACACCTTC. Amino acid sequence: CASSLVPTETSYTF.

The chain is built from TRBV7-9 and TRBJ2-1, with TRBD1 as a possible D gene (7 bases). The CDR3 has 12 amino acids. Germline V gene lookup returns CDR1 SEHNR and CDR2 FQNEAQ (reference sequence). V was clipped by 6 bases and J by 15 bases, with 18 bases between them. The CDR3 region is CASRGAGTAGFF. The DNA of the CDR3 is TGTGCCAGCAGGGGTGCAGGGACAGCGGGGTTCTTC.

J is TRBJ1-2 and V is TRBV9; weak D call: TRBD1 (6 bases). Germline loops: CDR1 SGDLS, CDR2 YYNGEE. Deletions cut 4 bases from V and 4 bases from J, with 14 bases between. The CDR3 length is 14 residues. Written as DNA, the CDR3 is TGTGCCAGCAGCTCTCAGGGGCTTTCCTATGGCTACACCTTC. This translates into CASSSQGLSYGYTF. The full variable domain, its missing parts supplied by reference TRBV9 and TRBJ1-2, is DSGVTQTPKHLITATGQRVTLRCSPRSGDLSVYWYQQSLDQGLQFLIQYYNGEERAKGNILERFSAQQFPDLHSELNLSSLELGDSALYFCASSSQGLSYGYTFGSGTRLTVV.

The rearrangement joins TRBV5-1 to TRBJ1-1, with a tentative D call TRBD1 (5 bases). The CDR3 sequence is 15 residues long. V was cut by 1 base and J by 3 bases, with 13 bases left in between. Germline V gives CDR1 SGHRS, CDR2 YFSETQ. CDR3 sequence (DNA): TGCGCCAGCAGCTTGTCCTTCCAGGGTTACACTGAAGCTTTCTTT. This codes for CASSLSFQGYTEAFF.

This clone was counted a few times. J is TRBJ1-2 and V is TRBV30; 8 bases are shared with TRBD1. Germline lookup yields CDR1 GTSNPN and CDR2 SVGIG (reference sequence). CDR3 length equals 12 residues. The V and J ends lost 4 bases and 8 bases, in that order; junction bases with no gene match: 6. The CDR3 nucleotides are TGTGCCTGGACAGGGGGCTCCTGGGGCTACACCTTC. Its translation is CAWTGGSWGYTF.

The CDR3, as DNA: TGTGCCAGCAGTGAAACAGGGGGTGGGTCACCCCTCCACTTT. This translates into CASSETGGGSPLHF. The chain combines TRBV6-1 with TRBJ1-6; 8 nucleotides agree with TRBD1. The junction had 4 bases not matched to a gene; V was cut back by 2 bases and J by 10 bases. Germline values: CDR1 MNHNS, CDR2 SASEGT. This CDR3 comprises 14 residues.

The chain carries TRBV6-5 and TRBJ1-2; D gene unclear. CDR3 length: 12 amino acids. CDR1 and CDR2 (germline): MNHEY, SVGAGI. V was trimmed by 7 bases and J by 4 bases, leaving 10 bases between them. CDR3 region: CASKSGVYGYTF. The DNA for the CDR3 is TGTGCCAGCAAGTCGGGTGTCTATGGCTACACCTTC.

This clone was seen a handful of times. The chain uses TRBV5-1 and TRBJ2-1; 11 positions match TRBD2. V lost 4 bases to trimming and J lost 4 bases; unmatched junction nucleotides: 10. The V gene's germline CDR1 is SGHRS and CDR2 YFSETQ. CDR3 size: 17 residues. Here the CDR3 reads CASSIPLTSGGYNEQFF. CDR3 sequence (DNA): TGCGCCAGCAGCATTCCTTTAACTAGCGGGGGATACAATGAGCAGTTCTTC.